The 26 T cell receptor beta chains listed next were all sequenced from one sample in a study of radiation and T cells in renal cell carcinoma. Regarding time point: baseline pretreatment blood. Treatment given: 15 Gy SBRT to primary tumor, nephrectomy 4 weeks later. Here immunoSEQ multiplex PCR was the method, and the copy in TCRdb shows in-frame clones only, minus some. The table has 100,000 to 150,000 clones, around 83% seen once. Sequenced material: blood, taken from a patient whose treatment included radiotherapy and nephrectomy. The receptors stem from an older woman with renal cell carcinoma.

V usage is TRBV11-2 and J usage is TRBJ1-2; weak D call: TRBD1 (5 bases). The germline CDR1 and CDR2 sequences are SGHAT and FQNNGV. CDR3 length equals 11 residues. The germline V and J ends were trimmed by 4 bases and 8 bases, with 8 bases remaining between them. Here the CDR3 DNA reads TGTGCCAGCAGCTCAGGGATAGGCTACACCTTC. As protein: CASSSGIGYTF. The full variable domain, completed using reference TRBV11-2 and TRBJ1-2, is EAGVAQSPRYKIIEKRQSVAFWCNPISGHATLYWYQQILGQGPKLLIQFQNNGVVDDSQLPKDRFSAERLKGVDSTLKIQPAKLEDSAVYLCASSSGIGYTFGSGTRLTVV.

The chain's CDR3 is CASSGRGTYEQYF. The CDR3 DNA is TGTGCCAGCAGTGGCAGGGGGACCTACGAGCAGTACTTC. The rearrangement uses TRBV2 and TRBJ2-7, with TRBD1 identical over 7 bases. This CDR3 has 13 residues. Trimming took 4 bases from V and 2 from J; bases not matched to a gene: 2. Germline CDR1 reads SNHLY; CDR2 reads FYNNEI.

This clone was seen just once. The chain is built from TRBV14 and TRBJ2-7; TRBD2 agrees at 13 bases. CDR1 SGHDN and CDR2 FVKESK come from the germline V gene. Trimming at V came to 4 bases and at J to 4 bases, leaving 4 bases not matched to a gene. The CDR3 consists of 15 residues. This CDR3 is CASSPRTSGSYEQYF. For the CDR3, the DNA is TGTGCCAGCAGCCCCAGGACTAGCGGGAGTTACGAGCAGTACTTC. The variable domain in full, completed from reference TRBV14 and TRBJ2-7, reads EAGVTQFPSHSVIEKGQTVTLRCDPISGHDNLYWYRRVMGKEIKFLLHFVKESKQDESGMPNNRFLAERTGGTYSTLKVQPAELEDSGVYFCASSPRTSGSYEQYFGPGTRLTVT.

This rearrangement joins TRBV9 to TRBJ2-1; the D gene is possibly TRBD2 (5 bases). Germline V CDR1 and CDR2: SGDLS, YYNGEE. V was pared by 3 bases and J by 5 bases, with 12 bases between. This CDR3 spans 14 amino acids. The CDR3 nucleotides read TGTGCCAGCAGCGCCAGGACTTATGACAATGAGCAGTTCTTC. Translation: CASSARTYDNEQFF.

J is TRBJ1-3 and V is TRBV6-6; tentative D call: TRBD1 (6 bases). V lost 6 bases and J lost 11, with 20 bases in between. The germline V gene has CDR1 MNHNY and CDR2 SVGAGI (reference sequence). The CDR3 contains 14 residues. The CDR3 DNA sequence: TGTGCCAGCAGCCAACGGGGCCGGACAGCCTCCATATATTTT. Its protein product is CASSQRGRTASIYF.

The V and J genes are TRBV7-2 and TRBJ2-3; TRBD2 matches 13 bases. CDR1 SGHTA and CDR2 FQGNSA come from the germline V gene. V dropped 5 bases and J dropped 3; count of bases not matched to a gene: 5. The CDR3 sequence is 16 residues long. The chain's CDR3 is CASSLRLAGGTDTQYF. In DNA, the CDR3 is TGTGCCAGCAGCCTGAGACTAGCGGGAGGAACAGATACGCAGTATTTT. The complete variable domain, with remaining parts taken from reference TRBV7-2 and TRBJ2-3, reads GAGVSQSPSNKVTEKGKDVELRCDPISGHTALYWYRQSLGQGLEFLIYFQGNSAPDKSGLPSDRFSAERTGGSVSTLTIQRTQQEDSAVYLCASSLRLAGGTDTQYFGPGTRLTVL.

The V and J genes are TRBV10-3 and TRBJ2-2, with D possibly TRBD1 on 5 matching bases. This CDR3 has 14 residues. CDR1 and CDR2 from the germline V gene are ENHRY and SYGVKD. The germline V and J ends were trimmed by 7 bases and 3 bases, with 12 bases remaining between them. The CDR3 region is CAIKGRRDTGELFF. The CDR3 bases are TGTGCCATCAAGGGGCGCCGGGACACCGGGGAGCTGTTTTTT.

The chain combines TRBV2 with TRBJ2-2, with D unresolved. V lost 6 bases and J 1 base, leaving 12 bases between the germline ends. This CDR3 contains 15 residues. Looked up from germline, CDR1 is SNHLY and CDR2 is FYNNEI. The CDR3 reads CASSPPPRNTGELFF. Written as DNA, the CDR3 is TGTGCCAGCAGCCCGCCCCCGAGGAACACCGGGGAGCTGTTTTTT.

The CDR3 DNA reads as TGTGCCACCAGCACCAACCCGGGACAGGGGTCCCACGAGCAGTACTTC. Its protein product is CATSTNPGQGSHEQYF. This sequence joins TRBV15 and TRBJ2-7, with 10 bases identical to TRBD1. This CDR3 has 16 residues. With 4 bases clipped from V and 5 bases from J, the junction kept 11 bases outside the gene matches. Germline CDR1 LNHNV, CDR2 YYDKDF (reference sequence). Looking up the rest from reference TRBV15 and TRBJ2-7 gives the full variable domain: DAMVIQNPRYQVTQFGKPVTLSCSQTLNHNVMYWYQQKSSQAPKLLFHYYDKDFNNEADTPDNFQSRRPNTSFCFLDIRSPGLGDTAMYLCATSTNPGQGSHEQYFGPGTRLTVT.

The chain combines TRBV6-5 with TRBJ2-2; D gene uncertain. The CDR3 sequence is 15 residues long. V gave up 5 bases and J gave up 1 base, with 11 bases separating them. Germline V gene data show CDR1 as MNHEY and CDR2 as SVGAGI. The CDR3 loop is CASSPGSLNTGELFF. CDR3 sequence (DNA): TGTGCCAGCAGTCCAGGTTCTTTGAACACCGGGGAGCTGTTTTTT.

This chain links TRBV7-2 with TRBJ2-7, with TRBD2 identical over 7 bases. CDR3 length: 14 amino acids. Germline V gene lookup returns CDR1 SGHTA and CDR2 FQGNSA. Trimming took 5 bases from V and 6 from J; bases not matched to a gene: 10. CDR3 bases: TGTGCCAGCAGCCGTACCGCGGGGGTAGTCGAGCAGTACTTC. It codes for CASSRTAGVVEQYF.

The rearrangement uses TRBV27 and TRBJ2-7; D is undetermined. Germline V gives CDR1 MNHEY, CDR2 SMNVEV (reference sequence). This CDR3 comprises 14 residues. The V and J ends lost 0 bases and 2 bases respectively, with 8 bases between them. The CDR3 bases are TGTGCCAGCAGTTTATCGATCACCGCCTACGAGCAGTACTTC. Residues: CASSLSITAYEQYF.

The chain recombines TRBV7-2 with TRBJ2-7; 8 nucleotides match TRBD2. The ends lost 2 bases at V and 5 bases at J; junction bases unmatched: 2. This CDR3 has 13 amino acids. Germline V gene data show CDR1 as SGHTA and CDR2 as FQGNSA. The CDR3 nucleotides read TGTGCCAGCAGCTTATCACTAGCGGACGAGCAGTACTTC. This gives the protein CASSLSLADEQYF.

The chain couples TRBV9 to TRBJ2-2; a weak D match, TRBD1 (6 bases). Trimming cost V 0 bases and J 5 bases, with 8 bases left between them. CDR3 length equals 14 residues. Germline values: CDR1 SGDLS, CDR2 YYNGEE. The CDR3, as DNA: TGTGCCAGCAGCGTAGAACAGGGAACCGGGGAGCTGTTTTTT. Amino acids: CASSVEQGTGELFF.

The V gene is TRBV25-1, the J gene TRBJ2-7; 9 bases map to TRBD1. The V and J ends lost 5 bases and 2 bases, in that order; junction bases with no gene match: 7. Germline V gene lookup returns CDR1 MGHDK and CDR2 SYGVNS. The CDR3 contains 15 residues. The DNA of the CDR3 is TGTGCCAGCAGTTGGGACAGGGTGGTCCCCTACGAGCAGTACTTC. It is translated as CASSWDRVVPYEQYF.

J is TRBJ2-7 and V is TRBV28; maybe TRBD2 (7 bases). CDR3 size: 16 residues. Germline loops: CDR1 MDHEN, CDR2 SYDVKM. Trimming cost V 1 base and J 0 bases, with 13 bases left between them. The CDR3: CASSLYGGGSSYEQYF. CDR3 nucleotide sequence: TGTGCCAGCAGTTTATATGGGGGGGGCAGCTCCTACGAGCAGTACTTC.

The chain couples TRBV14 to TRBJ2-7, with D tentatively TRBD1 or TRBD2 (5 bases each). The CDR3 runs to 13 residues. V lost 3 bases and J 5 bases, leaving 11 bases between the germline ends. Germline V CDR1 and CDR2: SGHDN, FVKESK. The CDR3 sequence: CASSQGPGNEQYF. CDR3 nucleotide sequence: TGTGCCAGCAGCCAGGGGCCGGGGAACGAGCAGTACTTC.

The V and J genes are TRBV4-1 and TRBJ1-6; weak D call: TRBD1 (6 bases). This CDR3 region has 15 residues. V gave up 1 base and J gave up 13 bases, with 17 bases separating them. Germline V lookup: CDR1 MGHRA, CDR2 YSYEKL. As DNA, the CDR3 is TGCGCCAGCAGCCAAGTGTCACAGGGATTTGTGCCCCTCCACTTT. Its translation: CASSQVSQGFVPLHF.

The chain has TRBV18 and TRBJ1-2, with no clear D. The CDR3 contains 13 residues. V lost 6 bases to trimming and J lost 0 bases, with 8 bases between them. Germline values: CDR1 KGHSH, CDR2 LQKENI. The CDR3 DNA reads TGTGCCAGCTCCCCTGACCCTAACTATGGCTACACCTTC. Translating gives CASSPDPNYGYTF.

V gene TRBV6-5 combines with J gene TRBJ1-1; D gene uncertain. The CDR3 extends over 13 amino acids. Germline V gene sequence: CDR1 MNHEY, CDR2 SVGAGI. The V gene lost 5 bases and the J gene lost 8 bases, with 15 bases spanning the gap. CDR3 DNA sequence: TGTGCCAGCAGTACAAGGGCCTCCCCCGAAGCTTTCTTT. Its protein is CASSTRASPEAFF.

The count of this clone is one. The rearrangement joins TRBV19 to TRBJ2-7, with a tentative D call TRBD2 (7 bases). The CDR3 is made up of 19 amino acids. The germline gives CDR1 LNHDA, CDR2 SQIVND (reference sequence). Trimming cost V 6 bases and J 0 bases, with 27 bases left between them. The CDR3 here is CASSPFRGAGLQSSYEQYF. In nucleotides, the CDR3 is TGTGCCAGTAGCCCCTTTCGGGGGGCAGGGCTCCAGAGCTCCTACGAGCAGTACTTC.

The chain couples TRBV9 to TRBJ1-3; D perhaps matches TRBD1 (6 bases). This CDR3 has 16 residues. The V end was cut by 4 bases, the J end by 1 base, with 15 bases between. The germline CDR1 and CDR2 sequences are SGDLS and YYNGEE. The CDR3, as DNA: TGTGCCAGCAGCACCCATACAGGGTTATCTGGAAACACCATATATTTT. Its translation is CASSTHTGLSGNTIYF.

The table lists this clone with a few counts. This chain's CDR3 is CASSLVAGRTGELFF. CDR3 in DNA: TGTGCCAGCAGCTTAGTAGCCGGGAGGACCGGGGAGCTGTTTTTT. The chain couples TRBV7-2 to TRBJ2-2, with 7 positions matching TRBD2. J was trimmed by 5 bases and V by 1 base; bases with no gene match: 4. Germline V gene lookup returns CDR1 SGHTA and CDR2 FQGNSA. The CDR3 contains 15 residues. Supplemented by reference TRBV7-2 and TRBJ2-2, the full variable domain reads GAGVSQSPSNKVTEKGKDVELRCDPISGHTALYWYRQSLGQGLEFLIYFQGNSAPDKSGLPSDRFSAERTGGSVSTLTIQRTQQEDSAVYLCASSLVAGRTGELFFGEGSRLTVL.

On this clone itself: Other DNA sequences of this sample code for an identical CDR3. The chain combines TRBV7-2 with TRBJ2-7; D gene ambiguous. The CDR3 covers 13 residues. In germline, CDR1 is SGHTA, CDR2 FQGNSA. V lost 1 base, J lost 0 bases, and 4 bases lay in between. The CDR3 protein is CASSLGNSYEQYF. DNA for the CDR3: TGTGCCAGCAGCTTAGGCAACTCCTACGAGCAGTACTTC.

This chain joins TRBV5-8 and TRBJ1-5; D is possibly TRBD1 (5 bases). From germline, CDR1 is SGHTS and CDR2 YDEGEE. V was clipped by 1 base and J by 7 bases, with 9 bases between them. CDR3 size: 13 residues. This chain's CDR3 is CASSLYPGQPQHF. The CDR3 DNA is TGTGCCAGCAGCTTGTACCCAGGGCAGCCCCAGCATTTT.

V usage is TRBV5-6 and J usage is TRBJ1-2, with a possible D match to TRBD1 (5 bases). The CDR3 extends over 14 amino acids. Germline loops: CDR1 SGHDT, CDR2 YYEEEE. V lost 2 bases and J lost 6, with 14 bases in between. The CDR3 coding sequence is TGTGCCAGCAGCTTAGTAGCGGGGGTTCATGGCTACACCTTC. Its translation: CASSLVAGVHGYTF.